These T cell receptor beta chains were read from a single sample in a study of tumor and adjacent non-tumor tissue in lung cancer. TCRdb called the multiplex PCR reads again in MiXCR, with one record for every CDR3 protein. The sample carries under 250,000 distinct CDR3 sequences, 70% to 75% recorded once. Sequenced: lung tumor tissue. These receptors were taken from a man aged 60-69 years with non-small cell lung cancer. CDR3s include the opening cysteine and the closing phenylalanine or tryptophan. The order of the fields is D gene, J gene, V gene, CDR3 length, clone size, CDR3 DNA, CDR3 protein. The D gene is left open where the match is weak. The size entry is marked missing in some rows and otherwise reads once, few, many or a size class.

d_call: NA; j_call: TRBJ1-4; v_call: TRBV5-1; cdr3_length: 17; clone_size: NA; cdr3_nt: TGCGCCAGCAGCCAAGGGACCGGAAACCTTCTTTACGAAAAACTGTTTTTT; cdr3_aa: CASSQGTGNLLYEKLFF
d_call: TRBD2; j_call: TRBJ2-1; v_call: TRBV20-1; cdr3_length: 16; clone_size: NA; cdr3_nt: TGCAGTGCTAGCAACCTAGGGACTAGCCGACACAATGACCAGTTCTTC; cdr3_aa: CSASNLGTSRHNDQFF
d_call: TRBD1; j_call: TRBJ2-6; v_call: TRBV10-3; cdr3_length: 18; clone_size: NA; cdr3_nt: TGTGCCATCACCCCCGCTACAGGGGCCTACTCTGGGGCCAACGTCCTGACTTTC; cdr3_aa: CAITPATGAYSGANVLTF
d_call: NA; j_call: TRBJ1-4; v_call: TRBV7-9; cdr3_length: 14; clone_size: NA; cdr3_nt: TGTGCCAGCAGCTTAGGACAGGATAATGAAAAACTGTTTTTT; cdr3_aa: CASSLGQDNEKLFF
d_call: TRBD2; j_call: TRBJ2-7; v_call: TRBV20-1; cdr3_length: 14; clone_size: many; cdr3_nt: TGCAGTGCTAGAGGTGTCCTAGCGGAGTACGAGCAGTACTTC; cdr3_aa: CSARGVLAEYEQYF
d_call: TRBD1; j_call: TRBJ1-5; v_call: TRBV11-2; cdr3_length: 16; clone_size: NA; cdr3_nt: TGTGCCAGCAGCATCCGGGACAGGGGAATCAGTCAACCCCAGCATTTT; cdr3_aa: CASSIRDRGISQPQHF
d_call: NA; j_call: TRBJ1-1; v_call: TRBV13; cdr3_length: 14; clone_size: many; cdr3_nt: TGTGCCAGCAGCACCAATCAGGGGAACACTGAAGCTTTCTTT; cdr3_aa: CASSTNQGNTEAFF
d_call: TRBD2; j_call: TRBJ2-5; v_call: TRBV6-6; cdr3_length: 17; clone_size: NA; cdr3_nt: TGTGTCAGCAGATACTTGAGTAGCGGGAGGGCCGGAGAGACCCAGTACTTC; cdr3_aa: CVSRYLSSGRAGETQYF
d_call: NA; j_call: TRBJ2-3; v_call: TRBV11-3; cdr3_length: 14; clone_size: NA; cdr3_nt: TGTGCCAGCAGCAACCTCGAGACCCCTTCAACGCAGTATTTT; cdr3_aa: CASSNLETPSTQYF
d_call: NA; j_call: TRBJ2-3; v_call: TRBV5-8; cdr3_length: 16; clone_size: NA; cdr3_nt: TGTGCCAGCAGCTTCCCCGGACCTCGTCTCACAGATACGCAGTATTTT; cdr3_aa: CASSFPGPRLTDTQYF
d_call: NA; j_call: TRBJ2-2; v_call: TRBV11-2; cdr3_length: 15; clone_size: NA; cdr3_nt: TGTACCAGCAGTTTAGATCGGTGGAGCACCGGGGAGCTGTTTTTT; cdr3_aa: CTSSLDRWSTGELFF